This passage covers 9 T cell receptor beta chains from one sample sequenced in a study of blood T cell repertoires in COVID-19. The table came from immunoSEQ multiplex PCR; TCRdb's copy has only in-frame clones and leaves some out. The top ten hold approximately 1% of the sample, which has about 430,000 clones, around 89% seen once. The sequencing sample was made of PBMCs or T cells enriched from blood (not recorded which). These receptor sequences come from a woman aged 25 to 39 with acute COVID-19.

The CDR3 here is CAWSVTGFYYGYTF. The CDR3 region has the DNA TGTGCCTGGAGTGTGACGGGGTTCTACTATGGCTACACCTTC. This rearrangement joins TRBV30 to TRBJ1-2; D uncertain. Per the germline V gene, CDR1 is GTSNPN and CDR2 is SVGIG (reference sequence). V was clipped by 0 bases and J by 3 bases, with 11 bases between them. The CDR3 consists of 14 residues.

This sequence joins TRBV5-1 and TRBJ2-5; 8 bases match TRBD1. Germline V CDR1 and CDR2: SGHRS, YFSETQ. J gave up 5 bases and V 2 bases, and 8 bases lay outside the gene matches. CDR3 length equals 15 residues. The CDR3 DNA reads TGCGCCAGCAGCTTCGCCAGGGGGCGCGGCGAGACCCAGTACTTC. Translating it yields CASSFARGRGETQYF.

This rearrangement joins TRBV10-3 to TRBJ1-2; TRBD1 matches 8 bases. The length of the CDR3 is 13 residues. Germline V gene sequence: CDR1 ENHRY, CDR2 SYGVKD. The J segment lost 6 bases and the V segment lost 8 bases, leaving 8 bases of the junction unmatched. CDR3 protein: CAIAQGTGDGYTF. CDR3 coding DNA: TGTGCCATCGCTCAAGGGACAGGAGATGGCTACACCTTC.

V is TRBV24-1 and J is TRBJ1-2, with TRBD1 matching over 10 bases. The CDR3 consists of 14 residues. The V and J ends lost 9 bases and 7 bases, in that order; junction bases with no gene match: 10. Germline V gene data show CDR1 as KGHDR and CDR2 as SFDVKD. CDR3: CATEAGTGVFGYTF. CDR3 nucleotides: TGTGCCACCGAAGCCGGGACAGGGGTATTTGGCTACACCTTC.

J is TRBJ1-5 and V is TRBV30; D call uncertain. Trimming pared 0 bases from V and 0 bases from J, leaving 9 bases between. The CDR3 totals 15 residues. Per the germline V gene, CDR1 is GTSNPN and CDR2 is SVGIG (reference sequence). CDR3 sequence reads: CAWSVENYSNQPQHF. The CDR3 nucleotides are TGTGCCTGGAGTGTGGAGAACTATAGCAATCAGCCCCAGCATTTT. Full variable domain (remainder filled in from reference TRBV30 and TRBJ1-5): SQTIHQWPATLVQPVGSPLSLECTVEGTSNPNLYWYRQAAGRGLQLLFYSVGIGQISSEVPQNLSASRPQDRQFILSSKKLLLSDSGFYLCAWSVENYSNQPQHFGDGTRLSIL.

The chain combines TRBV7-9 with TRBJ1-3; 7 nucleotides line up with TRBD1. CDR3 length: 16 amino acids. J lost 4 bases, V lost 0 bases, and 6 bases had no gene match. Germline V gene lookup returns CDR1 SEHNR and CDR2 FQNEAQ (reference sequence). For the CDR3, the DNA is TGTGCCAGCAGCTTAGCGTGGGACAGCCGCGGAAACACCATATATTTT. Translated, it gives CASSLAWDSRGNTIYF.

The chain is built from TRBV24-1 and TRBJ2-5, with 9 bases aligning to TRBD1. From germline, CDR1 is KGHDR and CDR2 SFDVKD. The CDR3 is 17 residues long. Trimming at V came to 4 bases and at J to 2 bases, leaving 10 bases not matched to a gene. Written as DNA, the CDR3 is TGTGCCACCAGTGACCCCGGACAGGGGTGGGGGCAAGAGACCCAGTACTTC. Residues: CATSDPGQGWGQETQYF.

Here the CDR3 DNA reads TGTGCCAGTAGTTCGGGGGTGGGCGGCACAGATACGCAGTATTTT. It yields the protein CASSSGVGGTDTQYF. This chain connects TRBV19 to TRBJ2-3; D may be TRBD2 (6 bases). V was shortened by 5 bases and J by 1 base, with 13 bases between the two germline ends. Germline V CDR1 and CDR2: LNHDA, SQIVND (reference sequence). The CDR3 extends over 15 amino acids.

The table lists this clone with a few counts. In nucleotides, the CDR3 is TGTGCCAGCAGAGCAGGGAGCAATCAGCCCCAGCATTTT. The encoded protein is CASRAGSNQPQHF. This chain connects TRBV6-5 to TRBJ1-5; D may be TRBD1 (5 bases). There are 13 residues in the CDR3. In germline, CDR1 is MNHEY, CDR2 SVGAGI. With 6 bases removed from V and 1 base from J, the gap between germline ends came to 7 bases.